This TCR beta chain was found in a study of blood T cell repertoires in COVID-19. Trimming shortened V by 7 bases and J by 0 bases, and 9 bases separated the two germline ends. This CDR3 is built from 13 residues. Germline CDR1 MNHEY, CDR2 SVGAGI. Study processing details: For nucleated cells, counts were estimated from reference gene primer amplification. The method was immunoSEQ multiplex PCR; TCRdb's version includes in-frame clones alone and lacks a portion of them. V, J and clone size reflect that table, while D and trimming were determined from the DNA. The table shows some 530,000 clones, with less than 90% occurring only once.

Sequencing used PBMCs or T cells enriched from blood (not recorded which). The gene calls are TRBV6-5 and TRBJ1-1; D is unresolved. The clonotype comes from a woman in her fifties or sixties who had recovered from COVID-19. Here the CDR3 reads CASKATVNTEAFF. DNA of the CDR3: TGTGCCAGCAAAGCGACGGTGAACACTGAAGCTTTCTTT.